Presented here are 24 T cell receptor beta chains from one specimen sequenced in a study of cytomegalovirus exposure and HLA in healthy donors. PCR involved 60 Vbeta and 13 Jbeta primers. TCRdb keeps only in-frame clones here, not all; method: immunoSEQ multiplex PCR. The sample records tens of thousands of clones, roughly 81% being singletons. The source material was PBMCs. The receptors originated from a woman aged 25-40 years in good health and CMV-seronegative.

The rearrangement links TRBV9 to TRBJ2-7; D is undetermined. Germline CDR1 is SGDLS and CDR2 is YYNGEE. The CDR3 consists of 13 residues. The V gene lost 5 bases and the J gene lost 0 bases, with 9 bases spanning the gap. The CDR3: CASSSRSSYEQYF. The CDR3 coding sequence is TGTGCCAGCAGTAGTAGGAGCTCCTACGAGCAGTACTTC. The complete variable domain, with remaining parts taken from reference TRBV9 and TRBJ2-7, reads DSGVTQTPKHLITATGQRVTLRCSPRSGDLSVYWYQQSLDQGLQFLIQYYNGEERAKGNILERFSAQQFPDLHSELNLSSLELGDSALYFCASSSRSSYEQYFGPGTRLTVT.

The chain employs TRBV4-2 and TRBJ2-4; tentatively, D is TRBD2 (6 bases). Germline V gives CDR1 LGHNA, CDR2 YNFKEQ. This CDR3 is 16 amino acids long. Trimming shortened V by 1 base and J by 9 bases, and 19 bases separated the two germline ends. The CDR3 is CASSQARGGAIGIQYF. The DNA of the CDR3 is TGTGCCAGCAGCCAAGCCCGGGGCGGGGCTATAGGCATTCAGTACTTC.

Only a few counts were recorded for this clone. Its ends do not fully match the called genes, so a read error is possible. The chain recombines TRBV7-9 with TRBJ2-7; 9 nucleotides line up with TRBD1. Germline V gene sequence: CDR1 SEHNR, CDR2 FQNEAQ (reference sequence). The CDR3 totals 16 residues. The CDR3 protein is CSSSLTTGTGYYEQYF. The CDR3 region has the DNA TGTTCCAGCAGCCTTACCACCGGGACAGGGTACTACGAGCAGTACTTC.

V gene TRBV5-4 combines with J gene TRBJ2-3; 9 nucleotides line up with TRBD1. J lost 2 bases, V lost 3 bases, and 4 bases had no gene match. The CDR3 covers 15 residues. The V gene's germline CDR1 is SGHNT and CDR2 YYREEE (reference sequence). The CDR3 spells CASSSGQGTTDTQYF. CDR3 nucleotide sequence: TGTGCCAGCAGCTCGGGACAGGGTACCACAGATACGCAGTATTTT.

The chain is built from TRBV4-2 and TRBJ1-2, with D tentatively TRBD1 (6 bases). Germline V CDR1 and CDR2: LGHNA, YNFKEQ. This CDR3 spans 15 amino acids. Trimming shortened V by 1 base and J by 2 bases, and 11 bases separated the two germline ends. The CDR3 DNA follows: TGTGCCAGCAGCCAAGCTCCCCAGGGGAACTATGGCTACACCTTC. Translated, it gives CASSQAPQGNYGYTF.

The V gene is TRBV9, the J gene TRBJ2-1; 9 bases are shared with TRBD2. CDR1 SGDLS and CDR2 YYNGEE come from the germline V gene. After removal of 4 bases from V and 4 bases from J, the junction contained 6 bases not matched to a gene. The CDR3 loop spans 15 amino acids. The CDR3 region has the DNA TGTGCCAGCAGCTTGAGCGGGAGGCCTTACAATGAGCAGTTCTTC. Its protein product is CASSLSGRPYNEQFF. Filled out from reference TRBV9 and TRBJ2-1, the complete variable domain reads DSGVTQTPKHLITATGQRVTLRCSPRSGDLSVYWYQQSLDQGLQFLIQYYNGEERAKGNILERFSAQQFPDLHSELNLSSLELGDSALYFCASSLSGRPYNEQFFGPGTRLTVL.

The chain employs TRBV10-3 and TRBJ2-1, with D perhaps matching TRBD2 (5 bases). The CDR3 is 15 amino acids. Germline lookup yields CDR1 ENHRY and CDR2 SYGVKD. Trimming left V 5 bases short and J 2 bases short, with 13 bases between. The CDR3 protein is CAISNVEGAYNEQFF. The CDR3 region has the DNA TGTGCCATCAGTAACGTCGAGGGCGCCTACAATGAGCAGTTCTTC.

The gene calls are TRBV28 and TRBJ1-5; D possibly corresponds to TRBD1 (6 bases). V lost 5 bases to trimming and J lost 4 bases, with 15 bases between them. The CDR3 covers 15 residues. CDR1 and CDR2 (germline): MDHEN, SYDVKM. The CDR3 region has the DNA TGTGCCAGCAGTGAAGAAGAAGGGGGAAATCAGCCCCAGCATTTT. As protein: CASSEEEGGNQPQHF. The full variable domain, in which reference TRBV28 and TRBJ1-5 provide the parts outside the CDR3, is DVKVTQSSRYLVKRTGEKVFLECVQDMDHENMFWYRQDPGLGLRLIYFSYDVKMKEKGDIPEGYSVSREKKERFSLILESASTNQTSMYLCASSEEEGGNQPQHFGDGTRLSIL.

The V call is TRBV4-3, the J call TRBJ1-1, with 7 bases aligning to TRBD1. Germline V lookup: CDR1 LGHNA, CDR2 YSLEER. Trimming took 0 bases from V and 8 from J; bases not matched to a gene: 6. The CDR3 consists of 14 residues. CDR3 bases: TGCGCCAGCAGCCAAGATACAGGGGCACTAGAAGCTTTCTTT. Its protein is CASSQDTGALEAFF.

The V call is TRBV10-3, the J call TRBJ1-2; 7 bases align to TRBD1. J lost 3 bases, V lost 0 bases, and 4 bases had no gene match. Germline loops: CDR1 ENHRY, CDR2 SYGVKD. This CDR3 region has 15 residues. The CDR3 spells CAISESQGPYYGYTF. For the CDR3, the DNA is TGTGCCATCAGTGAGTCACAGGGGCCCTACTATGGCTACACCTTC.

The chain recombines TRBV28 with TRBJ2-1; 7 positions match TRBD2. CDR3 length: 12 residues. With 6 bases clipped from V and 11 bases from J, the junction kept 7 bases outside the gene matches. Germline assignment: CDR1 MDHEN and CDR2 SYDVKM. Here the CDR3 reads CASRAGVGQQFF. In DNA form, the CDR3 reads TGTGCCAGCAGGGCGGGGGTAGGGCAGCAGTTCTTC.

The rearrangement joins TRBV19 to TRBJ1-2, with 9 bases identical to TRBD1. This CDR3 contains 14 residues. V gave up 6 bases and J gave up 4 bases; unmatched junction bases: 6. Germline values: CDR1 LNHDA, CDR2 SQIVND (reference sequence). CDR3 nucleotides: TGTGCCAGTAGGGACAGGGGCGCGGTCTATGGCTACACCTTC. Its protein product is CASRDRGAVYGYTF.

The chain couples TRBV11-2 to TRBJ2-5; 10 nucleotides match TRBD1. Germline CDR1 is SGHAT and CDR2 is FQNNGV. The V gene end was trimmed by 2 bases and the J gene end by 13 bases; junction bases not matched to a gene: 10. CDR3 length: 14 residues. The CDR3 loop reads CASSLLGQGSSGYF. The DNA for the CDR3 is TGTGCCAGCAGCTTACTGGGACAGGGGAGTTCGGGGTACTTC.

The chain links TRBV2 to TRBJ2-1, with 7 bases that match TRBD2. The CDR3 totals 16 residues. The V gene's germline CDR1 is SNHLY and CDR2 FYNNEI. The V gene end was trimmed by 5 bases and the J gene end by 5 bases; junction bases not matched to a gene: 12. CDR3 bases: TGTGCCAGCAGTTTGAAGGTGTCTAGCGGACACAATGAGCAGTTCTTC. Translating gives CASSLKVSSGHNEQFF.

The CDR3 DNA follows: TGTGCCAGCAACGGACAGGGGAAGAACATTCAGTACTTC. As protein: CASNGQGKNIQYF. The V gene is TRBV28, the J gene TRBJ2-4; 9 bases fit TRBD1. Germline CDR1 reads MDHEN; CDR2 reads SYDVKM. The CDR3 consists of 13 residues. J gave up 7 bases and V 7 bases, and 5 bases lay outside the gene matches.

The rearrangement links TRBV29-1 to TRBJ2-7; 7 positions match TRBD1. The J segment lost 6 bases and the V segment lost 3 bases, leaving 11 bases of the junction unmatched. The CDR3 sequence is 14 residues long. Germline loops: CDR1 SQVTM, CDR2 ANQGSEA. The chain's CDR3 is CSVDPTGSRSEQYF. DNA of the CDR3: TGCAGCGTTGACCCGACAGGGTCCCGATCCGAGCAGTACTTC.

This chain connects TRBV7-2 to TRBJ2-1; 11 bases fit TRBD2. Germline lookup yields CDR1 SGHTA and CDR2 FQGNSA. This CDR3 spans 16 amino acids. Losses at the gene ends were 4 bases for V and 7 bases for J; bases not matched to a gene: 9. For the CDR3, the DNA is TGTGCCAGCAGCTCCTTGACTAGCGGGATTGTAAATGAGCAGTTCTTC. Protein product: CASSSLTSGIVNEQFF.

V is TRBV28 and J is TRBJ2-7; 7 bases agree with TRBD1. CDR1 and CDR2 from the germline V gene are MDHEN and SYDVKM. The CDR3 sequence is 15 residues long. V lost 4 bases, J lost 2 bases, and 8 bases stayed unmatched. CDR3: CASSSPRDSPYEQYF. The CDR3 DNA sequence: TGTGCCAGCAGTTCCCCCCGGGACAGCCCCTACGAGCAGTACTTC. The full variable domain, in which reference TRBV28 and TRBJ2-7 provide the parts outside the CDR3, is DVKVTQSSRYLVKRTGEKVFLECVQDMDHENMFWYRQDPGLGLRLIYFSYDVKMKEKGDIPEGYSVSREKKERFSLILESASTNQTSMYLCASSSPRDSPYEQYFGPGTRLTVT.

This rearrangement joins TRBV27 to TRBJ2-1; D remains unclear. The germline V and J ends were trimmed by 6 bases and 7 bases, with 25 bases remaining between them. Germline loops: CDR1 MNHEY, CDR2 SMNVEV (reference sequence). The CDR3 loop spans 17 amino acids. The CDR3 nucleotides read TGTGCCAGCAGCCCCTCCCCTTATGCGTTATCGGAGAATGAGCAGTTCTTC. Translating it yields CASSPSPYALSENEQFF.

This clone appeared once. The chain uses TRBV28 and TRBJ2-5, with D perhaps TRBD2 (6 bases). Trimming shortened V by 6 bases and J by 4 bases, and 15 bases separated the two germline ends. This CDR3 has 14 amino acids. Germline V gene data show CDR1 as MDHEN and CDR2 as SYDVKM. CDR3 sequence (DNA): TGTGCCAGCAGATCCCCAGCGGGCCGAGAGACCCAGTACTTC. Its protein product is CASRSPAGRETQYF.

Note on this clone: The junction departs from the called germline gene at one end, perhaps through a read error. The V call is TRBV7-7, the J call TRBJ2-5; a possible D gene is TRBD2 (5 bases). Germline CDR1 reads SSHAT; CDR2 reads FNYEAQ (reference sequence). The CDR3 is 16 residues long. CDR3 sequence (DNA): TGTGCTAGCAGCTCCCTTCTGGACTTAGACAAAGAGACCCAGTACTTC. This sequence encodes CASSSLLDLDKETQYF.

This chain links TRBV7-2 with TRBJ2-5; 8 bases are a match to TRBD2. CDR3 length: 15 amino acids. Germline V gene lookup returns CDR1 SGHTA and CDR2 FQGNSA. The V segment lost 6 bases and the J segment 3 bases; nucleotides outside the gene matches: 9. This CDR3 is CASRPVAGTEETQYF. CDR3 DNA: TGTGCCAGCAGACCAGTAGCGGGAACGGAAGAGACCCAGTACTTC.

In DNA, the CDR3 is TGTGCCAGCAGCTACGGACTAGCGGGGTACACCGGGGAGCTGTTTTTT. Its translation is CASSYGLAGYTGELFF. The rearrangement links TRBV9 to TRBJ2-2; 12 bases agree with TRBD2. CDR3 length: 16 amino acids. V lost 4 bases, J lost 3 bases, and 4 bases stayed unmatched. Germline CDR1 reads SGDLS; CDR2 reads YYNGEE.

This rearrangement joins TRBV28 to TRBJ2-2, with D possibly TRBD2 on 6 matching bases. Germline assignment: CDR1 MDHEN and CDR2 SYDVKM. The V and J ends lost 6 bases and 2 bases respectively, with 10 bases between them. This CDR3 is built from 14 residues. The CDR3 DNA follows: TGTGCCAGCAGGCAGGACTATAACACCGGGGAGCTGTTTTTT. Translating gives CASRQDYNTGELFF. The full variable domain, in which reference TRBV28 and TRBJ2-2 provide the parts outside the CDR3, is DVKVTQSSRYLVKRTGEKVFLECVQDMDHENMFWYRQDPGLGLRLIYFSYDVKMKEKGDIPEGYSVSREKKERFSLILESASTNQTSMYLCASRQDYNTGELFFGEGSRLTVL.